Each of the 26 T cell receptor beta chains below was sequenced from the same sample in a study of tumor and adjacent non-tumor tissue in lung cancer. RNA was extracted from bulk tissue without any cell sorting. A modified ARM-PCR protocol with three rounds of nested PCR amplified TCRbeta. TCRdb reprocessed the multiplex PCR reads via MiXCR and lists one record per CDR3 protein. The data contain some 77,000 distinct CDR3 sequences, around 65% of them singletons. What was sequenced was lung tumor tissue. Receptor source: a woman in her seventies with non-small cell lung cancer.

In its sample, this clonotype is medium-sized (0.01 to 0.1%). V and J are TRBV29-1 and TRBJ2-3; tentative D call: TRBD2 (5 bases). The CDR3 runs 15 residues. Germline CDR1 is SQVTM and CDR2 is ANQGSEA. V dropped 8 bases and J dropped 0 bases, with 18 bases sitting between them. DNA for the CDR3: TGCAGCTTCTTAGGGAGCACGATTAGCACAGATACGCAGTATTTT. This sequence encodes CSFLGSTISTDTQYF.

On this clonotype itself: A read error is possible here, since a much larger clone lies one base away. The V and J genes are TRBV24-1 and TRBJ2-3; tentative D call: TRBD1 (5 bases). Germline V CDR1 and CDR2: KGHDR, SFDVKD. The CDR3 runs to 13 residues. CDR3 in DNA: TGTGCCACCAGTGATGCGACAGTGAATACGCGGTATTTT. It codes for CATSDATVNTRYF.

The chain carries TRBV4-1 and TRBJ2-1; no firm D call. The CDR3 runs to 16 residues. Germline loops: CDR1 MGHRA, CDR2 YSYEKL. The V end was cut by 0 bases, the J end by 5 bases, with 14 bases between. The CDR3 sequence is CASSQDHRVTNNEQFF. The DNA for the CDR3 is TGCGCCAGCAGCCAAGATCACCGGGTGACCAACAATGAGCAGTTCTTC.

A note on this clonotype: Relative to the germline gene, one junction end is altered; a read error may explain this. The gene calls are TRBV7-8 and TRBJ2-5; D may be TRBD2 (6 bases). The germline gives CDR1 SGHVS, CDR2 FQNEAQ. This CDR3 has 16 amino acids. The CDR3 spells CARSLGRGLREETQYF. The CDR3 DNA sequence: TGTGCCAGAAGCTTAGGTCGGGGACTGCGGGAAGAGACCCAGTACTTC.

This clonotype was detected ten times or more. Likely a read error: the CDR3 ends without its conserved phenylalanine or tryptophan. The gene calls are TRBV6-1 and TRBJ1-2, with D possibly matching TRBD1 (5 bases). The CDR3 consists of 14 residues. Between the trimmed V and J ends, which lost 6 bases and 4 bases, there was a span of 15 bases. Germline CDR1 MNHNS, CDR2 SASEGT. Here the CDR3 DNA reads TGTGCCAGCAGACACCCAGGGAGTGGCTATGGCTACACCCTC. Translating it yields CASRHPGSGYGYTL.

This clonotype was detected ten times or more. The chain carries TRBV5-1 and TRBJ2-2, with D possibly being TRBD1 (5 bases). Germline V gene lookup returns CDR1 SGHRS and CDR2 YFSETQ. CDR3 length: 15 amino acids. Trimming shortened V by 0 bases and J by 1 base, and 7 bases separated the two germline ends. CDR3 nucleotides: TGCGCCAGCAGCTTGGGCACAGGGAACACCGGGGAGCTGTTTTTT. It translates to CASSLGTGNTGELFF.

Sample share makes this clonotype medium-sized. In nucleotides, the CDR3 is TGTGCCAGCAGTTACGGGGGAGGGGAGACCCAGTACTTC. It yields the protein CASSYGGGETQYF. The chain uses TRBV6-2 or TRBV6-3 and TRBJ2-5; 7 positions match TRBD2. With 2 bases clipped from V and 5 bases from J, the junction kept 2 bases outside the gene matches. This CDR3 has 13 residues. CDR1 is MNHEY, CDR2 SVGEGT, per germline.

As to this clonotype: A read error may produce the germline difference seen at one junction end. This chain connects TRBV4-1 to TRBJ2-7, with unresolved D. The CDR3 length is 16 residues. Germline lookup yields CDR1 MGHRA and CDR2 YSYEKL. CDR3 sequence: CTSSQDKVFLRYEQYF. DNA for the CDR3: TGCACCAGCAGCCAAGATAAAGTGTTCTTGCGGTACGAGCAGTACTTC.

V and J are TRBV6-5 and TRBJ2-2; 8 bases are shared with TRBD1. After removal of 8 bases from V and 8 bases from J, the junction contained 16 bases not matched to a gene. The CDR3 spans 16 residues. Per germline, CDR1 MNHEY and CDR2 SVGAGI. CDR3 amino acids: CASGRGQGVSIGELFF. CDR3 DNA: TGTGCCAGCGGCCGAGGACAGGGAGTCTCCATTGGGGAGCTGTTTTTT.

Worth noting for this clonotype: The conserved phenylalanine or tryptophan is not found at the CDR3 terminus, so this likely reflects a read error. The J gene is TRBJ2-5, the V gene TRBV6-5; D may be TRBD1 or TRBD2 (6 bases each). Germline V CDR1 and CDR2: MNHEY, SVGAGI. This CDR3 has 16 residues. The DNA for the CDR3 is TGTGCCAGCAGTTACTCGCTTGTGGAGGGGGAAGATACCCAGTACTTA. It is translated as CASSYSLVEGEDTQYL.

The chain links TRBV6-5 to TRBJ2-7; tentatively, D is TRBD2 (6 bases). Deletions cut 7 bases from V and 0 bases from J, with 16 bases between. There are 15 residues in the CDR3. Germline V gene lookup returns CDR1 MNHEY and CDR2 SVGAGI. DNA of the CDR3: TGTGCCAGCACTTTAGCGGAGAGGAGCTCCTACGAGCAGTACTTC. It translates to CASTLAERSSYEQYF.

The CDR3 DNA reads TGTGCCAGCAGCTTAGTCTATACGGGTGTAAGCACAGATACGCAGTATTTT. This codes for CASSLVYTGVSTDTQYF. The chain couples TRBV7-8 to TRBJ2-3; D uncertain. Trimming took off 1 base at V and 0 bases at J, with 14 bases between the two ends. The CDR3 length is 17 residues. The germline CDR1 and CDR2 sequences are SGHVS and FQNEAQ.

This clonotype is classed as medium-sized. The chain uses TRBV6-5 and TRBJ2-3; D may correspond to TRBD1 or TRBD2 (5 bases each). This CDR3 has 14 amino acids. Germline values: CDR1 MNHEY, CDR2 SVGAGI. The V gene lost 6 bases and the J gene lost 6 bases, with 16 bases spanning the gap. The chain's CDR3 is CASRPWGSIDTQYF. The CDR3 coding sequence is TGTGCCAGCAGACCATGGGGGAGCATCGATACGCAGTATTTT.

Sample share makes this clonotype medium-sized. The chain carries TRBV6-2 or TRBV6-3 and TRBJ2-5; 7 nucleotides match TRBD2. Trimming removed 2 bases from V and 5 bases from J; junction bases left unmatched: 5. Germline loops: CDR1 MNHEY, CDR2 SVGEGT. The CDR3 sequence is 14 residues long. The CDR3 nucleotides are TGTGCCAGCAGTTACCGCGGGAGCGGGGAGACCCAGTACTTC. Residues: CASSYRGSGETQYF.

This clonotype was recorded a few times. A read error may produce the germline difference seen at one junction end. The CDR3 sequence: CSASSADTQYF. The CDR3 bases are TGCAGTGCTAGCTCGGCGGATACGCAATATTTT. The V gene is TRBV20-1, the J gene TRBJ2-3; D is ambiguous. CDR1 is DFQATT and CDR2 is SNEGSKA in the germline V gene (reference sequence). The CDR3 runs to 11 residues.

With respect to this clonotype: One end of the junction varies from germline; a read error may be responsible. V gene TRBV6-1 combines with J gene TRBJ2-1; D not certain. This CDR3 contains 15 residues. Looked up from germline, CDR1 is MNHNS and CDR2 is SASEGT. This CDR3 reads CASRGGESFYSEQFF. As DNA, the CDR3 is TGTGCCAGCAGAGGCGGCGAGAGCTTCTACAGTGAGCAGTTCTTC.

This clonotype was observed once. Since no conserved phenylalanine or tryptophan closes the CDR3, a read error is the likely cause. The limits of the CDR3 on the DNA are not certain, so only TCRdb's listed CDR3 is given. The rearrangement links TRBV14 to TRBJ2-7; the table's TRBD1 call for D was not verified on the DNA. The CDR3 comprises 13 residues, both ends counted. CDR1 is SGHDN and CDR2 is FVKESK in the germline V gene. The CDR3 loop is CVSSQDIRGERYL.

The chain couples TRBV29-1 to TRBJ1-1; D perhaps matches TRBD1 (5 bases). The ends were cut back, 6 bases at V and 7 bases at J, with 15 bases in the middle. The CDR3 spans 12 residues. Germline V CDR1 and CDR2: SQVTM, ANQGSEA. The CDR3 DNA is TGCAGCGTGGTAGGTTTGGACATTGAAGCTTTCTTT. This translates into CSVVGLDIEAFF.

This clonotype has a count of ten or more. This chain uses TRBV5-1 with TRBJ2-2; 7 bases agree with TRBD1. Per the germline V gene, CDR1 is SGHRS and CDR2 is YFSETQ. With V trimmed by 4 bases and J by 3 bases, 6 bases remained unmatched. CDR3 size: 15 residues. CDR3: CASSTGQDHTGELFF. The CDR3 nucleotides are TGCGCCAGCAGCACTGGACAGGACCACACCGGGGAGCTGTTTTTT. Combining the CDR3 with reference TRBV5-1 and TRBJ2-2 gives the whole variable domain KAGVTQTPRYLIKTRGQQVTLSCSPISGHRSVSWYQQTPGQGLQFLFEYFSETQRNKGNFPGRFSGRQFSNSRSEMNVSTLELGDSALYLCASSTGQDHTGELFFGEGSRLTVL.

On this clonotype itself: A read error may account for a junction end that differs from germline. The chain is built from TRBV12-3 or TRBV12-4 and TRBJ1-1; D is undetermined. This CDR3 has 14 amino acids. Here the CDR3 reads CASSLWHSPCQALF. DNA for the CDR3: TGTGCCAGCAGTTTATGGCACAGTCCCTGCCAAGCTCTCTTT.

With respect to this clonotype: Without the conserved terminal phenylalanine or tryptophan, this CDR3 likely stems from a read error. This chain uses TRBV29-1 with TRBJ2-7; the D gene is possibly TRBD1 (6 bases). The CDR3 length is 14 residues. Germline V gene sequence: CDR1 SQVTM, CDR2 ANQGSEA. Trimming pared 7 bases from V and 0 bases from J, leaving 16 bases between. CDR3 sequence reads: CSARGVNHSYEQYL. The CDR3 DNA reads TGCAGCGCCAGGGGCGTAAATCACTCCTACGAGCAGTACCTC.

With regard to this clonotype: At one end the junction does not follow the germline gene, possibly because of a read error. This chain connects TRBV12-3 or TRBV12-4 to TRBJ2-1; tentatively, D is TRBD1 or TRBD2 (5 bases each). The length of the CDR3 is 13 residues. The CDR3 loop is CASSLGGVGEQLF. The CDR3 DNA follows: TGTGCCAGCAGTTTAGGAGGGGTGGGTGAGCAGCTCTTC.

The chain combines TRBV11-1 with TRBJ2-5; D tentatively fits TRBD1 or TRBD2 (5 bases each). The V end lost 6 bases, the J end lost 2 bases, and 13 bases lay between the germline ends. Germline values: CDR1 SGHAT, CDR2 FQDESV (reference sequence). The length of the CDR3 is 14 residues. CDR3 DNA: TGTGCCAGCAGTACTTATGGGGGTCAAGAGACCCAGTACTTC. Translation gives CASSTYGGQETQYF.

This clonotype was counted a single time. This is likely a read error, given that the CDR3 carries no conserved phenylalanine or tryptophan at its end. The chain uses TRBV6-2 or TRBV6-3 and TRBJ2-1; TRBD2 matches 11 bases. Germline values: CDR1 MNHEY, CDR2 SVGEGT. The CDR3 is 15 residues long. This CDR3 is CTSSYSGRESNEQFS. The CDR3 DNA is TGTACTAGCAGTTATAGCGGGAGGGAATCAAATGAGCAGTTCTCC.

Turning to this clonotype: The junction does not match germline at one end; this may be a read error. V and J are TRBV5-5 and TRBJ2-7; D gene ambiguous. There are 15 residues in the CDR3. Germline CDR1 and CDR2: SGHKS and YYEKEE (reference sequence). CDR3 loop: CASSYTNASVYEQYF. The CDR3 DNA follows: TGTGCCAGCAGCTATACTAATGCGAGCGTCTACGAGCAATACTTC.

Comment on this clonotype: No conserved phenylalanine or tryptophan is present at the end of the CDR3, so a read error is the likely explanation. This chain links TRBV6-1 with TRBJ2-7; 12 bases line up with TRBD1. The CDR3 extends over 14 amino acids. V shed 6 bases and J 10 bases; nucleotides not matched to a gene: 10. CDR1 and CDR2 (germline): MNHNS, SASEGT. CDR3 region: CASSTGTGGLRQYL. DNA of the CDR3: TGTGCCAGCAGCACCGGGACAGGGGGCTTGCGTCAGTACCTC.